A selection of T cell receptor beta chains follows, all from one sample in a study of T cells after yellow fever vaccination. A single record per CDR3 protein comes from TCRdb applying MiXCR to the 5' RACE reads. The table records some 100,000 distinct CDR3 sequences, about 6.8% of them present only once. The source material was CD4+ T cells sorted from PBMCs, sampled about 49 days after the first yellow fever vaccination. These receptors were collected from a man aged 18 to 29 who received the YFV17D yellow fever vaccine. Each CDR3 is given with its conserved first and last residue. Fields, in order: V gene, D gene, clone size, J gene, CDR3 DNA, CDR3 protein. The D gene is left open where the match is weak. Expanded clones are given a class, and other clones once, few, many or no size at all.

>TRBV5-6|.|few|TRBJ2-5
TGTGCCAGCAGCTTGCAAACGACTCCGTACCAAGAGACCCAGTACTTC
CASSLQTTPYQETQYF
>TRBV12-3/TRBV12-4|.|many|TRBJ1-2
TGTGCCAGCAGTTTACCACCGGACGGGGGGTATGGCTACACCTTC
CASSLPPDGGYGYTF
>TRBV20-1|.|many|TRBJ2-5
TGCAGTGCTAGGGGGGCAGTAGGAGAGACCCAGTACTTC
CSARGAVGETQYF
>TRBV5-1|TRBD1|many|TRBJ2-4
TGCGCCAGCAGCTTACCGGACAGGGGACAAAACATTCAGTACTTC
CASSLPDRGQNIQYF
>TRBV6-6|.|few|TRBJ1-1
TGTGCCAGCGCCGGACAGATGGGTACTGAAGCTTTCTTT
CASAGQMGTEAFF
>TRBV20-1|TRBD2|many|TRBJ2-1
TGCAGTGCTCCCGGACTAGCGGGGGGATTCCCGTCCAATGAGCAGTTCTTC
CSAPGLAGGFPSNEQFF
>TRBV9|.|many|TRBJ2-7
TGTGCCAGCAGCGTAGATCCCCAGGCAGCCTCCTACGAGCAGTACTTC
CASSVDPQAASYEQYF
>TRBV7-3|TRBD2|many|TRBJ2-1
TGTGCCAGCAGCTACCTAGCGGGGTCCTACAATGAGCAGTTCTTC
CASSYLAGSYNEQFF
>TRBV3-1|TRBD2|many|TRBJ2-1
TGTGCCAGCACCCGCTCAAGCGGGGGGGCCGTTGAGCAGTTCTTC
CASTRSSGGAVEQFF
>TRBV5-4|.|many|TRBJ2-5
TGTGCCAGCAGCTTGCCGTACGAAGAGACCCAGTACTTC
CASSLPYEETQYF
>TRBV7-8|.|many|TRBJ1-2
TGTGCCAGCAGCTCCCGGGAGGCGGACTATGGCTACACCTTC
CASSSREADYGYTF
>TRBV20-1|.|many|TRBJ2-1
TGCAGTGCGCCCAGGGGTAGCGGCTCCTACAATGAGCAGTTCTTC
CSAPRGSGSYNEQFF
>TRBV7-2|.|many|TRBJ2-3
TGTGCCAGCAGCTTCGGGGTCACAGATACGCAGTATTTT
CASSFGVTDTQYF
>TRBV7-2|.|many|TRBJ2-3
TGTGCCAGCAGCCCCGAGGGAGATACGCAGTATTTT
CASSPEGDTQYF
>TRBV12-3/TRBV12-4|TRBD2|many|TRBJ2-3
TGTGCCAGCACCCTGCGACTAGCGGGCGCCACAGATACGCAGTATTTT
CASTLRLAGATDTQYF
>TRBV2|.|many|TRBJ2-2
TGTGCCAGCAGCCGCAACACCGGGGAGCTGTTTTTT
CASSRNTGELFF
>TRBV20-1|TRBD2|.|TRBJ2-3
TGCAGTGCTGTCCGGGGGGGCCCCACAGATACGCAGTATTTT
CSAVRGGPTDTQYF
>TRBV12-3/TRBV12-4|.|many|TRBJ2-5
TGTGCCAGCAGTTTAAGACAGCCGGGATTCGAGACCCAGTACTTC
CASSLRQPGFETQYF
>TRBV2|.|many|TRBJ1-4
TGTGCCAGCAGTGAATGGGCTGCTGAAAAACTGTTTTTT
CASSEWAAEKLFF
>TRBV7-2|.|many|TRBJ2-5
TGTGCCAGCACTCCGGGGTTCGCGGAGACCCAGTACTTC
CASTPGFAETQYF
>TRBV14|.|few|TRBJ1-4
TGTGCCAGCAGAGCCCAGGTCTATGAAAAACTGTTTTTT
CASRAQVYEKLFF
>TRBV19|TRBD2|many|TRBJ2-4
TGTGCCAGTAGTATAGGGGGTAGCGGGGGGGCCACAAACATTCAGTACTTC
CASSIGGSGGATNIQYF
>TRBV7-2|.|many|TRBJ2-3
TGTGCCAGCAGCCCAACGTTGGATACGCAGTATTTT
CASSPTLDTQYF
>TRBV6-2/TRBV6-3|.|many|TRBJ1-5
TGTGCCAGCAGTCTTTTGCTCGACAATCAGCCCCAGCATTTT
CASSLLLDNQPQHF
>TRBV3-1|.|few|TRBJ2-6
TGTGCCAGCAGCCACCCCTGGACGGCTTCTGGGGCCAACGTCCTGACTTTC
CASSHPWTASGANVLTF
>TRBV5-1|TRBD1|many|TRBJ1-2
TGCGCCAGCAGCTTTAACAGGGGAAACTATGGCTACACCTTC
CASSFNRGNYGYTF
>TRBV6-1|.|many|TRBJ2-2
TGTGCCAGCATCCCGGGGCCAGGAGCGAACACCGGGGAGCTGTTTTTT
CASIPGPGANTGELFF
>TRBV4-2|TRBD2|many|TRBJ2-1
TGTGCCAGCAGCCTTCGAGCGGCTAGCGGGGGGCCATATGAGCAGTTCTTC
CASSLRAASGGPYEQFF
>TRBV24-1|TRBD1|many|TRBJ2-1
TGTGCCACCAGTGACAGGGGGACAGGGGAGCAGTTCTTC
CATSDRGTGEQFF
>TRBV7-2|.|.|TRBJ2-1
TGTGCCGGATCCGGGCCCCAGGCCGAGCAGTTCTTC
CAGSGPQAEQFF
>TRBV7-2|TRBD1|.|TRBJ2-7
TGTGCCAGCAGCCCGCCGGGACAGGGCCTTTCCGGCGGGTACTTC
CASSPPGQGLSGGYF
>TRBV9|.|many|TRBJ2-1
TGTGCCAGCAGCGTAGAAGGACTAAGCTCCTACAATGAGCAGTTCTTC
CASSVEGLSSYNEQFF
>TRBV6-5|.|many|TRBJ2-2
TGTGCCAGCAGTTACAGGGATGGCACCGGGGAGCTGTTTTTT
CASSYRDGTGELFF
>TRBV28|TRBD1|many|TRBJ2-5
TGTGCCAGCAGTACACAGGGGACGGGTGGTGCCCAGTACTTC
CASSTQGTGGAQYF
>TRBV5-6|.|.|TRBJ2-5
TGTGCCAGCAGCTTGGGGGGGAGTGAGACCCAGTACTTC
CASSLGGSETQYF
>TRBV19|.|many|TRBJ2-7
TGTGCCAGTAGTATTCGCCCACTTGACAGCGAGCAGTACTTC
CASSIRPLDSEQYF
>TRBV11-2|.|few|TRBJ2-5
TGTGCCAGCAGCTTAGACCTAAATATAGTGGAACACGGGACCCAGTACTTC
CASSLDLNIVEHGTQYF
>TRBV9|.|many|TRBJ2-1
TGTGCCAGCAGCGTAGATGGTGGGGACTCCTACAATGAGCAGTTCTTC
CASSVDGGDSYNEQFF
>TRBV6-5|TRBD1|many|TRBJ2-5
TGTGCCAGCAGTTACGGGACAGGGCAAGAGACCCAGTACTTC
CASSYGTGQETQYF
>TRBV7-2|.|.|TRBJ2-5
TGTGCCAGCAGCTTAGCCGGGACACCTCAAGAGACCCAGTACTTC
CASSLAGTPQETQYF
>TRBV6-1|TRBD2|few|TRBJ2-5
TGTGCCGGTGGGGGGGGGGTTGGAGAGACCCAGTACTTC
CAGGGGVGETQYF
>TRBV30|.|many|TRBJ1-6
TGTGCCTGGAGCAGGGAAGCATCACCCCTCCACTTT
CAWSREASPLHF
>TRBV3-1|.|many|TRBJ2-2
TGTGCCAGCAGCCGTAGCGGAGTGATCTCGGAGCTGTTTTTT
CASSRSGVISELFF
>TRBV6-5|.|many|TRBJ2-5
TGTGCCAGCAGTTACGGGGCAGCCTTCCAAGAGACCCAGTACTTC
CASSYGAAFQETQYF
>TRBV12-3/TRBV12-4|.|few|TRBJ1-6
TGTGCCAGCAGGTCAGGGGTGTCCTATAATTCACCCCTCCACTTT
CASRSGVSYNSPLHF